The T cell receptor (beta chain) under discussion was sequenced for a study of T cells after yellow fever vaccination. Study details: Fractions with few cells were prepared using SMART-Seq v4 Ultra Low Input. Whole-study findings and limits: A minor fraction of clonotypes spanned both CD4 and CD8 compartments.

Germline-derived CDR1 and CDR2 are ENHRY and SYGVKD. This CDR3 spans 15 amino acids. V lost 10 bases, J lost 0 bases, and 18 bases lay in between. A universal primer site and UMIs were added as TCR cDNA was made by 5'RACE template switching. TCRdb itself ran the 5' RACE reads through MiXCR, one entry per CDR3 protein. The table lists hundreds of thousands of distinct CDR3 sequences, roughly a sixth of them singletons. Concerning this clonotype: Its antigen is undetermined.

The TCR originated in a young man who received the YFV17D yellow fever vaccine. This chain joins TRBV10-3 and TRBJ1-1; TRBD1 might be the D (6 bases). Sequencing used PBMCs, obtained before the yellow fever booster vaccination. The CDR3 nucleotides are TGTGCCACAATGGGGGCACGAGGGATGAACACTGAAGCTTTCTTT. Translated: CATMGARGMNTEAFF.